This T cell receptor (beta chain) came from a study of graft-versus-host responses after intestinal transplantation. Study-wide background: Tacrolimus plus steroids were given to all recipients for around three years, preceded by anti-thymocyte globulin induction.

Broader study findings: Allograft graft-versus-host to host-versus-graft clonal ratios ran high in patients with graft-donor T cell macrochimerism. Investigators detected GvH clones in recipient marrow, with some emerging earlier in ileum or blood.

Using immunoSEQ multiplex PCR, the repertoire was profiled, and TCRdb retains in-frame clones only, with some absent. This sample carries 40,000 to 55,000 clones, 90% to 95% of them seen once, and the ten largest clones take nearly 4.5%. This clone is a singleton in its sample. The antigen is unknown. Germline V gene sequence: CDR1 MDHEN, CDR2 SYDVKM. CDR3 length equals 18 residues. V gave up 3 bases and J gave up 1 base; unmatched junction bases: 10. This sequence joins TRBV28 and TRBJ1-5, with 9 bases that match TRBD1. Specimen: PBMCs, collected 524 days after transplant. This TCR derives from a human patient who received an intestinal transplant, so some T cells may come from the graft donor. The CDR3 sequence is CASSFLSQGATSNQPQHF. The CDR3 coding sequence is TGTGCCAGCAGTTTTTTGTCACAGGGGGCTACGAGCAATCAGCCCCAGCATTTT.